The 18 T cell receptor beta chains reported below all come from one sample, sequenced in a study of T cells in Graves' hyperthyroidism and ophthalmopathy. Amplification of TCR beta CDR3 regions was performed using RNA transcripts as template. The TCR CDR3 first-round RT-PCR relied on the HTBI primer set. TCRdb re-analysed the multiplex PCR reads in MiXCR, keeping a single row per CDR3 protein. The repertoire holds 350,000 or so distinct CDR3 sequences, with 18% as singletons. Material for sequencing was blood. The receptors were sampled from a woman aged 45 to 65 with Graves' hyperthyroidism.

This clonotype was observed at least ten times. V and J are TRBV2 and TRBJ2-1, with 7 bases matching TRBD1. With V trimmed by 8 bases and J by 3 bases, 4 bases remained unmatched. Germline lookup yields CDR1 SNHLY and CDR2 FYNNEI. The CDR3 runs to 13 residues. This CDR3 is CASRTGVYNEQFF. CDR3 nucleotide sequence: TGTGCCAGCCGCACAGGGGTCTACAATGAGCAGTTCTTC.

The CDR3 nucleotides read TGCAGTGCTAGCGCTCAGGTAATCGAGCAGTACTTC. Translated, it gives CSASAQVIEQYF. The chain combines TRBV20-1 with TRBJ2-7; D is undetermined. V was trimmed by 3 bases and J by 6 bases, leaving 12 bases between them. Germline V gene sequence: CDR1 DFQATT, CDR2 SNEGSKA (reference sequence). There are 12 residues in the CDR3.

This clonotype was detected only a few times. V and J are TRBV5-5 and TRBJ2-7; D is undetermined. The germline V gene encodes CDR1 SGHKS and CDR2 YYEKEE (reference sequence). V gave up 0 bases and J gave up 1 base, with 11 bases separating them. The CDR3 contains 15 residues. CDR3 nucleotide sequence: TGTGCCAGCAGCTTGGAGTTTGAAGATTCCTACGAGCAGTACTTC. Translating gives CASSLEFEDSYEQYF. The full variable domain, its missing parts supplied by reference TRBV5-5 and TRBJ2-7, is DAGVTQSPTHLIKTRGQQVTLRCSPISGHKSVSWYQQVLGQGPQFIFQYYEKEERGRGNFPDRFSARQFPNYSSELNVNALLLGDSALYLCASSLEFEDSYEQYFGPGTRLTVT.

V gene TRBV5-1 combines with J gene TRBJ2-1, with 12 bases aligning to TRBD2. In germline, CDR1 is SGHRS, CDR2 YFSETQ. The CDR3 contains 13 residues. The V segment lost 6 bases and the J segment 9 bases; nucleotides outside the gene matches: 4. Here the CDR3 reads CASTASGGGEQFF. The CDR3 nucleotides are TGCGCCAGCACGGCTAGCGGGGGGGGTGAGCAGTTCTTC.

The chain combines TRBV27 with TRBJ2-6, with D perhaps TRBD1 or TRBD2 (6 bases each). Germline CDR1 is MNHEY and CDR2 is SMNVEV (reference sequence). The CDR3 consists of 17 residues. V lost 1 base and J 4 bases, leaving 14 bases between the germline ends. CDR3 protein: CASSLLMGAGGANVLTF. Written as DNA, the CDR3 is TGTGCCAGCAGTTTATTGATGGGGGCGGGAGGGGCCAACGTCCTGACTTTC.

This chain uses TRBV3-1 with TRBJ1-1, with D possibly matching TRBD1 (5 bases). Trimming took off 5 bases at V and 1 base at J, with 14 bases between the two ends. This CDR3 comprises 15 residues. Germline V CDR1 and CDR2: LGHDT, YNNKEL (reference sequence). CDR3 sequence: CASSFGTQGNTEAFF. In DNA, the CDR3 is TGTGCCAGCAGCTTCGGGACCCAGGGGAACACTGAAGCTTTCTTT. Full variable domain (remainder filled in from reference TRBV3-1 and TRBJ1-1): DTAVSQTPKYLVTQMGNDKSIKCEQNLGHDTMYWYKQDSKKFLKIMFSYNNKELIINETVPNRFSPKSPDKAHLNLHINSLELGDSAVYFCASSFGTQGNTEAFFGQGTRLTVV.

In its sample, this clonotype was seen many times. The chain uses TRBV5-1 and TRBJ1-5, with a tentative D call TRBD1 (5 bases). The CDR3 contains 14 residues. Trimming took 4 bases from V and 3 from J, leaving 11 bases between them. Germline V CDR1 and CDR2: SGHRS, YFSETQ. CDR3 amino acids: CASSIGTPNQPQHF. CDR3 bases: TGCGCCAGCAGCATCGGGACGCCCAATCAGCCCCAGCATTTT.

The chain joins TRBV20-1 to TRBJ2-1; no clear D gene. Per germline, CDR1 DFQATT and CDR2 SNEGSKA (reference sequence). The ends were cut back, 2 bases at V and 9 bases at J, with 11 bases in the middle. The CDR3 length is 12 residues. CDR3 residues: CSARSVGSEQFF. CDR3 DNA sequence: TGCAGTGCTAGATCAGTTGGGTCTGAGCAGTTCTTC.

This clonotype showed up many times. The J gene is TRBJ2-5, the V gene TRBV29-1, with TRBD2 matching 7 bases. Germline CDR1 reads SQVTM; CDR2 reads ANQGSEA. Unmatched junction bases numbered 9, after V lost 7 bases and J lost 1 base. The CDR3 runs 14 residues. CDR3 nucleotides: TGCAGCGGAAACCCGGGGGGAGCCCAAGAGACCCAGTACTTC. It translates to CSGNPGGAQETQYF.

In its sample, this clonotype was seen many times. This chain joins TRBV5-1 and TRBJ2-1; 10 nucleotides line up with TRBD2. The V gene end was trimmed by 4 bases and the J gene end by 11 bases; junction bases not matched to a gene: 9. The CDR3 has 14 amino acids. CDR1 and CDR2 (germline): SGHRS, YFSETQ. This CDR3 reads CASSEPSGGGKQFF. The DNA of the CDR3 is TGCGCCAGCAGCGAGCCTAGCGGGGGAGGTAAGCAGTTCTTC.

This clonotype was detected only a few times. The rearrangement joins TRBV3-1 to TRBJ1-2; D might be TRBD1 (5 bases). This CDR3 spans 15 amino acids. Trimming stripped 1 base from V and 5 bases from J, with 14 bases between. Germline values: CDR1 LGHDT, CDR2 YNNKEL (reference sequence). CDR3: CASSQASTAQYGYTF. The CDR3 nucleotides read TGTGCCAGCAGCCAAGCCTCGACAGCCCAATATGGCTACACCTTC.

This clonotype was counted many times. The chain has TRBV2 and TRBJ2-3; no clear D. In germline, CDR1 is SNHLY, CDR2 FYNNEI. V lost 6 bases to trimming and J lost 3 bases, with 10 bases between them. This CDR3 is built from 13 residues. The CDR3 spells CASRGDGTDTQYF. The CDR3 DNA reads TGTGCCAGCAGAGGAGACGGAACAGATACGCAGTATTTT.

V usage is TRBV2 and J usage is TRBJ1-5, with D uncertain. The germline V gene encodes CDR1 SNHLY and CDR2 FYNNEI. This CDR3 is 13 amino acids long. Deletions cut 9 bases from V and 1 base from J, with 10 bases between. CDR3 sequence: CASKEQSNQPQHF. The CDR3 DNA reads as TGTGCCAGTAAGGAGCAGAGCAATCAGCCCCAGCATTTT.

The V call is TRBV7-9, the J call TRBJ1-2; D gene uncertain. The CDR3 sequence is 13 residues long. Germline CDR1 reads SEHNR; CDR2 reads FQNEAQ (reference sequence). Trimming removed 5 bases at V and 0 bases at J, with 7 bases between. The CDR3 is CASSGRSNYGYTF. The DNA for the CDR3 is TGTGCCAGCAGCGGACGTTCTAACTATGGCTACACCTTC.

This chain joins TRBV28 and TRBJ2-5; D may be TRBD1 (5 bases). The CDR3 has 10 residues. Trimming pared 5 bases from V and 13 bases from J, leaving 11 bases between. Germline CDR1 reads MDHEN; CDR2 reads SYDVKM. The CDR3 sequence is CASSGKGWYF. CDR3 sequence (DNA): TGTGCCAGCAGTGGTAAGGGGTGGTACTTC. Together with reference TRBV28 and TRBJ2-5, the CDR3 gives the full variable domain: DVKVTQSSRYLVKRTGEKVFLECVQDMDHENMFWYRQDPGLGLRLIYFSYDVKMKEKGDIPEGYSVSREKKERFSLILESASTNQTSMYLCASSGKGWYFGPGTRLLVL.

This clonotype has only a few counts. V is TRBV5-1 and J is TRBJ1-4; 11 nucleotides match TRBD1. CDR1 SGHRS and CDR2 YFSETQ come from the germline V gene. The CDR3 extends over 15 amino acids. With 0 bases clipped from V and 11 bases from J, the junction kept 6 bases outside the gene matches. The CDR3 DNA is TGCGCCAGCAGCTTGGATCGCCGGGACAGGGGGAAACTGTTTTTT. Amino acid sequence: CASSLDRRDRGKLFF.

The genes are TRBV6-5 and TRBJ1-1; D remains unclear. Trimming left V 0 bases short and J 0 bases short, with 11 bases between. The CDR3 consists of 16 residues. Germline loops: CDR1 MNHEY, CDR2 SVGAGI. The CDR3: CASSYSNGRLNTEAFF. DNA for the CDR3: TGTGCCAGCAGTTACTCGAATGGCCGATTGAACACTGAAGCTTTCTTT.

This clonotype was detected many times. V is TRBV27 and J is TRBJ1-5; D call uncertain. CDR3 length: 14 residues. Trimming cost V 6 bases and J 4 bases, with 13 bases left between them. Germline CDR1 MNHEY, CDR2 SMNVEV (reference sequence). The CDR3 DNA follows: TGTGCCAGCAGGGGTCCAGCTCGGAATCAGCCCCAGCATTTT. Translation gives CASRGPARNQPQHF.